This T cell receptor (beta chain) was obtained from a study of cytomegalovirus exposure and HLA in healthy donors. Study conclusions and caveats: It was 150 to 200 TCR beta chains that were listed as cytomegalovirus-associated. Some public TCRs appeared in many individuals, while most sequences were rare.

Produced via immunoSEQ multiplex PCR; TCRdb's table is partial and in-frame only. The sample carries more than 90,000 clones, about nine tenths recorded once. This clone is a singleton in its sample. What it binds is unknown. Donors came from a validation cohort of over a hundred subjects, distinct from the first 666-subject cohort. Germline CDR1 is LNHDA and CDR2 is SQIVND (reference sequence). Trimming shortened V by 3 bases and J by 4 bases, and 13 bases separated the two germline ends. The CDR3 has 15 amino acids. The sequenced sample consisted of PBMCs. The chain recombines TRBV19 with TRBJ1-5, with a tentative D call TRBD1 (5 bases). The receptor's source is a man aged 18 to 30 in good health and CMV-seropositive. The CDR3 nucleotides read TGTGCCAGTAGTATTGACAGACTTACAAATCAGCCCCAGCATTTT. It translates to CASSIDRLTNQPQHF.